The rows below give T cell receptor beta chains drawn from one sample of a study of shared clonotypes between healthy human individuals. TCRdb keeps only in-frame clones here, not all; method: immunoSEQ multiplex PCR. The profile covers fewer than 1.6 million clones, with about 98.5% appearing a single time and 0.36% taken by the ten largest. What was sequenced was naive CD4+ T cells sorted from blood. Every receptor here comes from a man aged 25 to 40 in good health. The CDR3 runs from the conserved cysteine through the conserved F or W. D genes are given only for firm matches. Size values are once, few and many counts, or a class for expanded clones, and some rows have none.

CASSPAGQLYEQYF TGTGCCAGCAGCCCCGCGGGACAGCTCTACGAGCAGTACTTC TRBJ2-7 NA TRBV7-8 NA
CASSLGGAPETQYF TGCGCCAGCAGCTTGGGTGGGGCGCCGGAGACCCAGTACTTC TRBJ2-5 NA TRBV5-1 NA
CASSDGQRYGNTIYF TGTGCCAGCAGTGACGGACAGCGATATGGAAACACCATATATTTT TRBJ1-3 once TRBV28 NA
CASSPGPLAEMSSYNEQFF TGTGCCAGCAGTCCAGGGCCACTAGCGGAGATGAGCTCCTACAATGAGCAGTTCTTC TRBJ2-1 once TRBV4-2 TRBD2
CASSVGLAGVSEQYF TGTGCCAGCAGCGTCGGACTAGCGGGAGTCAGCGAGCAGTACTTC TRBJ2-7 NA TRBV9 TRBD2
CASSLRQQGGYTF TGTGCCAGCAGCTTACGACAACAAGGTGGCTACACCTTC TRBJ1-2 NA TRBV7-9 NA
CASSPVLTGEKLFF TGTGCCAGTAGCCCGGTACTCACGGGGGAAAAACTGTTTTTT TRBJ1-4 NA TRBV19 NA
CASSPPITELSSDEQFF TGTGCCAGCTCACCACCGATCACTGAGCTCTCCTCCGATGAGCAGTTCTTC TRBJ2-1 NA TRBV18 NA
CATTVTGQGTSYEQYF TGTGCCACCACGGTTACAGGGCAGGGAACCTCCTACGAGCAGTACTTC TRBJ2-7 NA TRBV10-3 NA
CASSLVPGTNYGYTF TGCGCCAGCAGCTTGGTTCCGGGAACTAACTATGGCTACACCTTC TRBJ1-2 NA TRBV5-1 NA
CASSLLFRRLGGTGELFF TGTGCCAGCAGTTTACTATTCAGGAGGTTAGGGGGCACCGGGGAGCTGTTTTTT TRBJ2-2 NA TRBV28 NA
CASETGRSGYTF TGTGCCAGCGAGACGGGGCGATCTGGCTACACCTTC TRBJ1-2 NA TRBV27 NA
CASSPKGAGELFF TGTGCCAGCAGCCCCAAGGGGGCCGGGGAGCTGTTTTTT TRBJ2-2 NA TRBV14 NA
CASSVAGGSLEQYF TGTGCCAGCAGCGTAGCGGGAGGCTCCCTCGAGCAGTACTTC TRBJ2-7 NA TRBV11-1 TRBD2
CASSVALAGGLNEQFF TGTGCCAGCAGCGTAGCCTTAGCGGGAGGGCTCAATGAGCAGTTCTTC TRBJ2-1 NA TRBV9 TRBD2